The 3 T cell receptor beta chains listed next were all sequenced from one sample in a study of shared clonotypes between healthy human individuals. Profiling relied on immunoSEQ multiplex PCR, and the TCRdb table lists in-frame clones only, not all of them. The data hold around 610,000 clones, with about 96% observed a single time. In the naive CD8 group, cells lacked CD45RO and were positively selected for CCR7, so terminally differentiated effector memory CD45RA+ cells were left out. Source material: naive CD8+ T cells sorted from blood. These receptors were taken from a woman younger than 45 in good health.

This clone was found once. The chain carries TRBV13 and TRBJ2-1; perhaps TRBD2 as D (6 bases). The V end was cut by 0 bases, the J end by 7 bases, with 10 bases between. The CDR3 is 14 residues long. Germline V lookup: CDR1 PRHDT, CDR2 FYEKMQ (reference sequence). The CDR3 coding sequence is TGTGCCAGCAGCTTAGGGGCGGGGTCGAATGAGCAGTTCTTC. Translating gives CASSLGAGSNEQFF.

This chain connects TRBV5-1 to TRBJ2-2, with D tentatively TRBD1 (6 bases). CDR1 and CDR2 (germline): SGHRS, YFSETQ. V was pared by 5 bases and J by 8 bases, with 10 bases between. The CDR3 has 12 residues. This CDR3 reads CASRQGTGELFF. The CDR3 nucleotides are TGCGCCAGCAGACAGGGTACGGGGGAGCTGTTTTTT.

The V call is TRBV28, the J call TRBJ2-1, with D unclear. V was pared by 1 base and J by 1 base, with 5 bases between. CDR1 MDHEN and CDR2 SYDVKM come from the germline V gene. The CDR3 runs 14 residues. The CDR3 nucleotides read TGTGCCAGCAGTTTATTTGGGTCCTACAATGAGCAGTTCTTC. Translated, it gives CASSLFGSYNEQFF.